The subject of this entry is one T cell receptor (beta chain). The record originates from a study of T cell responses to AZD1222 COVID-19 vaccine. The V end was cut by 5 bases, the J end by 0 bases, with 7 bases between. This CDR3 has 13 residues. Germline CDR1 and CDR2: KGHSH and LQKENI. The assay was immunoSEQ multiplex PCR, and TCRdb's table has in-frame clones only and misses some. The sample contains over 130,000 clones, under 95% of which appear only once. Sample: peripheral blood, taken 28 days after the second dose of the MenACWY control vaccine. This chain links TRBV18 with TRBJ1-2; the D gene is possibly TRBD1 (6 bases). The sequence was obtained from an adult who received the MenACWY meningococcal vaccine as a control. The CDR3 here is CASSTGTNYGYTF. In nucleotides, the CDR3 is TGTGCCAGCTCAACAGGGACTAACTATGGCTACACCTTC.